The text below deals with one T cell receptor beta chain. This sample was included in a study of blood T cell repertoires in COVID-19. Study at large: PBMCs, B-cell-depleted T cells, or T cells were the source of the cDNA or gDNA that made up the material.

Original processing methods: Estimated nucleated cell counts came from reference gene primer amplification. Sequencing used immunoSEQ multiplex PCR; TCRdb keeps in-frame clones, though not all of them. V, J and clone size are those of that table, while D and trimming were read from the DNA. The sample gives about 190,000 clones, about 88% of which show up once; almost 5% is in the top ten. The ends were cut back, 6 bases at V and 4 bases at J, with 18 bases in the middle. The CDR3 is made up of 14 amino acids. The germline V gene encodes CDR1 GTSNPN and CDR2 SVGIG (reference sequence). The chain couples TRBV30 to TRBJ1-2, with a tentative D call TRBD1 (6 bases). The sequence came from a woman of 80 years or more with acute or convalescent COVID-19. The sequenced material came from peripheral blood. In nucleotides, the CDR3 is TGTGCCTGTCATATACAGGGCACCTTCTATGGCTACACCTTC. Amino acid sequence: CACHIQGTFYGYTF.